What follows are 10 T cell receptor beta chains derived from one specimen sequenced in a study of blood T cell repertoires in COVID-19. The protocol was immunoSEQ multiplex PCR, while the TCRdb copy is restricted to in-frame clones and leaves out a portion. This table has 180,000 or so clones, nearly 90% appearing once. The sequenced sample consisted of peripheral blood. The receptors come from a man in his fifties with acute or convalescent COVID-19.

This chain connects TRBV10-1 to TRBJ2-1, with 8 bases lining up with TRBD2. The J segment lost 5 bases and the V segment lost 4 bases, leaving 16 bases of the junction unmatched. Germline CDR1 is WNHNN and CDR2 is SYGVQD (reference sequence). This CDR3 contains 18 residues. The CDR3 sequence is CASSVGSGGAGVDNEQFF. CDR3 in DNA: TGCGCCAGCAGTGTGGGCAGTGGCGGAGCGGGAGTCGACAATGAGCAGTTCTTC.

V usage is TRBV4-1 and J usage is TRBJ1-6; TRBD1 might be the D (5 bases). V was shortened by 1 base and J by 13 bases, with 17 bases between the two germline ends. The CDR3 has 15 amino acids. CDR1 is MGHRA, CDR2 YSYEKL, per germline. The CDR3, as DNA: TGCGCCAGCAGCCAAGCCCCAGTGCAGGGCTCGCCCCTCCACTTT. This gives the protein CASSQAPVQGSPLHF.

V gene TRBV5-6 combines with J gene TRBJ2-7, with TRBD2 identical over 14 bases. Germline V gene data show CDR1 as SGHDT and CDR2 as YYEEEE. With 4 bases clipped from V and 1 base from J, the junction kept 10 bases outside the gene matches. This CDR3 is built from 18 residues. This CDR3 reads CASSGSGLAGVASYEQYF. In DNA form, the CDR3 reads TGTGCCAGCAGCGGATCGGGACTAGCGGGAGTAGCGTCCTACGAGCAGTACTTC.

This chain joins TRBV27 and TRBJ2-1, with 9 positions matching TRBD1. With 2 bases clipped from V and 7 bases from J, the junction kept 3 bases outside the gene matches. CDR3 size: 14 residues. The germline V gene has CDR1 MNHEY and CDR2 SMNVEV (reference sequence). The chain's CDR3 is CASSLRTGANEQFF. The CDR3 DNA reads as TGTGCCAGCAGTTTACGGACAGGGGCGAATGAGCAGTTCTTC.

This chain uses TRBV6-5 with TRBJ1-4; maybe TRBD1 (6 bases). CDR1 is MNHEY and CDR2 is SVGAGI in the germline V gene. Trimming stripped 5 bases from V and 7 bases from J, with 17 bases between. The CDR3 loop spans 15 amino acids. The CDR3 is CASSPSGGKPEKLFF. CDR3 bases: TGTGCCAGCAGTCCATCGGGGGGCAAACCTGAAAAACTGTTTTTT.

The V gene is TRBV28, the J gene TRBJ1-5, with D possibly being TRBD1 (5 bases). V lost 1 base and J lost 5, with 12 bases in between. Germline CDR1 reads MDHEN; CDR2 reads SYDVKM. The CDR3 runs 15 residues. The DNA for the CDR3 is TGTGCCAGCAGTTTATCCCCCCCAGGGTATCAGCCCCAGCATTTT. Protein: CASSLSPPGYQPQHF.

V gene TRBV2 combines with J gene TRBJ1-3, with 7 positions matching TRBD1. Looked up from germline, CDR1 is SNHLY and CDR2 is FYNNEI. The V segment lost 8 bases and the J segment 0 bases; nucleotides outside the gene matches: 7. The CDR3 loop spans 15 amino acids. CDR3 loop: CASSPGQNSGNTIYF. In nucleotides, the CDR3 is TGTGCCAGCTCGCCGGGACAGAACTCTGGAAACACCATATATTTT.

The chain links TRBV5-4 to TRBJ2-2; 9 bases agree with TRBD1. Germline CDR1 is SGHNT and CDR2 is YYREEE (reference sequence). There are 15 residues in the CDR3. V shed 3 bases, J shed 7 bases, and the junction held 7 bases outside the gene matches. CDR3 region: CASSWGQGEYGELFF. CDR3 DNA: TGTGCCAGCAGCTGGGGACAGGGAGAATACGGGGAGCTGTTTTTT.

CDR3 amino acids: CASSLYDRDLSNQPQHF. CDR3 nucleotides: TGTGCCAGCAGTCTCTATGACAGGGACCTTAGCAATCAGCCCCAGCATTTT. The rearrangement links TRBV6-6 to TRBJ1-5, with 7 positions matching TRBD1. J gave up 0 bases and V 5 bases, and 10 bases lay outside the gene matches. In germline, CDR1 is MNHNY, CDR2 SVGAGI (reference sequence). The CDR3 contains 17 residues.

A single count supports this clone. The chain recombines TRBV4-2 with TRBJ2-3, with 10 bases identical to TRBD2. Germline CDR1 and CDR2: LGHNA and YNFKEQ. The CDR3 extends over 16 amino acids. The J segment lost 5 bases and the V segment lost 0 bases, leaving 5 bases of the junction unmatched. CDR3 coding DNA: TGTGCCAGCAGCCAAGATAGCGGGGGGCACGGAGATACGCAGTATTTT. Translating gives CASSQDSGGHGDTQYF.